The 22 T cell receptor beta chains presented below share a single source sample, sequenced in a study of blood T cell repertoires in COVID-19. The table came from immunoSEQ multiplex PCR; TCRdb's copy has only in-frame clones and leaves some out. The table shows 300,000 to 400,000 clones, with 80% to 90% occurring only once. The material sequenced was PBMCs or T cells enriched from blood (not recorded which). The receptor source for this set is a woman in her thirties or forties with acute COVID-19.

The chain has TRBV18 and TRBJ1-2, with D hard to call. This CDR3 has 14 residues. Germline CDR1 is KGHSH and CDR2 is LQKENI. V was shortened by 2 bases and J by 2 bases, with 9 bases between the two germline ends. The CDR3 is CASSPGAGNYGYTF. For the CDR3, the DNA is TGTGCCAGCTCACCAGGAGCTGGGAACTATGGCTACACCTTC. Supplemented by reference TRBV18 and TRBJ1-2, the full variable domain reads NAGVMQNPRHLVRRRGQEARLRCSPMKGHSHVYWYRQLPEEGLKFMVYLQKENIIDESGMPKERFSAEFPKEGPSILRIQQVVRGDSAAYFCASSPGAGNYGYTFGSGTRLTVV.

The gene calls are TRBV18 and TRBJ1-1; unclear D gene. The CDR3 totals 14 residues. Trimming cost V 5 bases and J 3 bases, with 13 bases left between them. Germline CDR1 reads KGHSH; CDR2 reads LQKENI. CDR3 sequence reads: CASSLLDRDTEAFF. The DNA of the CDR3 is TGTGCCAGCTCATTGCTTGACCGGGACACTGAAGCTTTCTTT.

The J gene is TRBJ1-6, the V gene TRBV28, with 8 bases fitting TRBD1. The CDR3 length is 14 residues. Germline values: CDR1 MDHEN, CDR2 SYDVKM. V shed 6 bases and J 10 bases; nucleotides not matched to a gene: 8. CDR3 amino acids: CASRPQGAGSPLHF. CDR3 bases: TGTGCCAGCAGACCCCAGGGGGCTGGGTCACCCCTCCACTTT. Complete variable domain (other parts from reference TRBV28 and TRBJ1-6): DVKVTQSSRYLVKRTGEKVFLECVQDMDHENMFWYRQDPGLGLRLIYFSYDVKMKEKGDIPEGYSVSREKKERFSLILESASTNQTSMYLCASRPQGAGSPLHFGNGTRLTVT.

This CDR3 reads CASSGLGLAGGSTDTQYF. For the CDR3, the DNA is TGTGCCAGCAGTGGACTAGGACTAGCGGGGGGAAGCACAGATACGCAGTATTTT. V and J are TRBV25-1 and TRBJ2-3; TRBD2 agrees at 14 bases. The CDR3 covers 18 residues. Germline CDR1 and CDR2: MGHDK and SYGVNS. Germline trimming cut 4 bases from V and 0 bases from J; bases unmatched to any gene: 6.

The V and J genes are TRBV27 and TRBJ1-5; D not certain. Germline CDR1 reads MNHEY; CDR2 reads SMNVEV (reference sequence). V lost 0 bases and J 0 bases, leaving 9 bases between the germline ends. The CDR3 runs 16 residues. In DNA form, the CDR3 reads TGTGCCAGCAGTTTATCGATGGAGAATAGCAATCAGCCCCAGCATTTT. Amino acid sequence: CASSLSMENSNQPQHF.

The chain carries TRBV7-2 and TRBJ1-2; perhaps TRBD1 as D (5 bases). The V end was cut by 5 bases, the J end by 1 base, with 14 bases between. Germline values: CDR1 SGHTA, CDR2 FQGNSA. The CDR3 consists of 15 residues. The CDR3 region has the DNA TGTGCCAGCAGCAGGCGGACACCTTTTAACTATGGCTACACCTTC. Residues: CASSRRTPFNYGYTF.

The chain is built from TRBV18 and TRBJ2-2; D call uncertain. CDR1 and CDR2 from the germline V gene are KGHSH and LQKENI. V gave up 0 bases and J gave up 0 bases, with 8 bases separating them. The CDR3 has 16 residues. The CDR3 loop reads CASSPPYSTNTGELFF. The CDR3 bases are TGTGCCAGCTCACCACCGTATAGTACGAACACCGGGGAGCTGTTTTTT.

The chain employs TRBV7-6 and TRBJ2-1, with 8 bases that match TRBD1. V shed 4 bases, J shed 3 bases, and the junction held 5 bases outside the gene matches. The CDR3 runs to 15 residues. Germline V gives CDR1 SGHVS, CDR2 FNYEAQ. The chain's CDR3 is CASSSGGQVYNEQFF. CDR3 sequence (DNA): TGTGCCAGCAGCTCCGGGGGACAGGTCTACAATGAGCAGTTCTTC.

CDR3 amino acids: CASSPVASGAYEQYF. CDR3 nucleotide sequence: TGTGCCAGCTCACCGGTGGCGAGCGGGGCCTACGAGCAGTACTTC. V usage is TRBV18 and J usage is TRBJ2-7, with 7 bases identical to TRBD2. The V segment lost 3 bases and the J segment 2 bases; nucleotides outside the gene matches: 7. CDR3 length: 15 residues. Germline V lookup: CDR1 KGHSH, CDR2 LQKENI.

V gene TRBV10-3 combines with J gene TRBJ2-3; 7 nucleotides line up with TRBD2. The CDR3 extends over 14 amino acids. Germline lookup yields CDR1 ENHRY and CDR2 SYGVKD. The junction had 4 bases not matched to a gene; V was cut back by 4 bases and J by 3 bases. The CDR3 loop reads CAISAQGGTDTQYF. The CDR3 coding sequence is TGTGCCATCAGTGCTCAGGGAGGGACAGATACGCAGTATTTT.

The chain carries TRBV7-2 and TRBJ2-1; TRBD2 agrees at 10 bases. This CDR3 comprises 17 residues. J was trimmed by 8 bases and V by 1 base; bases with no gene match: 11. Germline CDR1 and CDR2: SGHTA and FQGNSA. The CDR3 region is CASSLVHLAGDPYEQFF. CDR3 in DNA: TGTGCCAGCAGCTTAGTCCATCTAGCGGGAGATCCCTATGAGCAGTTCTTC. The variable domain in full, completed from reference TRBV7-2 and TRBJ2-1, reads GAGVSQSPSNKVTEKGKDVELRCDPISGHTALYWYRQSLGQGLEFLIYFQGNSAPDKSGLPSDRFSAERTGGSVSTLTIQRTQQEDSAVYLCASSLVHLAGDPYEQFFGPGTRLTVL.

This clone has more than one count but fewer than ten. The CDR3 DNA sequence: TGTGCCAGCAGTTACCCCGAACAGGGAAACACCATATATTTT. Residues: CASSYPEQGNTIYF. The chain carries TRBV6-6 and TRBJ1-3; D not certain. CDR1 is MNHNY and CDR2 is SVGAGI in the germline V gene (reference sequence). Trimming stripped 2 bases from V and 4 bases from J, with 9 bases between. This CDR3 contains 14 residues.

A few counts support this clone. CDR3 in amino acids: CASSQDPGGAWNYGYTF. The CDR3 bases are TGCGCCAGCAGCCAAGATCCAGGGGGCGCATGGAACTATGGCTACACCTTC. This chain links TRBV4-3 with TRBJ1-2; 8 bases match TRBD1. This CDR3 has 17 amino acids. Per the germline V gene, CDR1 is LGHNA and CDR2 is YSLEER. V shed 0 bases, J shed 2 bases, and the junction held 8 bases outside the gene matches.

V and J are TRBV7-8 and TRBJ1-1; no clear D gene. The germline V gene has CDR1 SGHVS and CDR2 FQNEAQ. V lost 0 bases and J lost 0, with 11 bases in between. The CDR3 totals 16 residues. For the CDR3, the DNA is TGTGCCAGCAGCTTAGCCGCGCACAGCTTGAACACTGAAGCTTTCTTT. Protein sequence: CASSLAAHSLNTEAFF.

The rearrangement links TRBV19 to TRBJ1-1, with 7 nucleotides matching TRBD1. CDR1 is LNHDA, CDR2 SQIVND, per germline (reference sequence). The CDR3 has 15 residues. J was trimmed by 1 base and V by 5 bases; bases with no gene match: 7. The CDR3 DNA reads as TGTGCCAGTAGTTTTTCAGGGACAGCGAACACTGAAGCTTTCTTT. It yields the protein CASSFSGTANTEAFF.

The rearrangement links TRBV18 to TRBJ2-1; TRBD2 might be the D (7 bases). CDR1 KGHSH and CDR2 LQKENI come from the germline V gene. This CDR3 is 13 amino acids long. Trimming left V 3 bases short and J 9 bases short, with 12 bases between. CDR3 nucleotide sequence: TGTGCCAGCTCACCCGACAGGACTAGTGAGCAGTTCTTC. Protein: CASSPDRTSEQFF.

The chain links TRBV18 to TRBJ2-5; TRBD2 matches 8 bases. Per germline, CDR1 KGHSH and CDR2 LQKENI. J was trimmed by 2 bases and V by 1 base; bases with no gene match: 3. The CDR3 has 15 amino acids. CDR3 nucleotide sequence: TGTGCCAGCTCACCACTTAGCGGGGCTCAAGAGACCCAGTACTTC. It encodes CASSPLSGAQETQYF.

The chain employs TRBV14 and TRBJ2-2, with 8 nucleotides matching TRBD1. V dropped 6 bases and J dropped 5; count of bases not matched to a gene: 8. The germline gives CDR1 SGHDN, CDR2 FVKESK. The CDR3 has 15 residues. The CDR3 loop is CASSARTGRTGELFF. The CDR3 region has the DNA TGTGCCAGCAGTGCAAGGACAGGGAGGACCGGGGAGCTGTTTTTT.

J is TRBJ2-7 and V is TRBV10-3; TRBD1 matches at 11 bases. With V trimmed by 3 bases and J by 3 bases, 1 base remained unmatched. Germline CDR1 and CDR2: ENHRY and SYGVKD. This CDR3 has 14 residues. CDR3 region: CAISDGTGGYEQYF. The CDR3 bases are TGTGCCATCAGTGACGGGACAGGGGGCTACGAGCAGTACTTC.

The chain has TRBV28 and TRBJ1-3, with D possibly matching TRBD1 (5 bases). Trimming took 2 bases from V and 0 from J, leaving 8 bases between them. The germline V gene encodes CDR1 MDHEN and CDR2 SYDVKM. The CDR3 has 15 residues. The CDR3 bases are TGTGCCAGCAGTTTAGGGCAGGGCTCTGGAAACACCATATATTTT. Protein product: CASSLGQGSGNTIYF.

V is TRBV7-2 and J is TRBJ1-5, with a tentative D call TRBD1 (5 bases). V gave up 5 bases and J gave up 7 bases, with 9 bases separating them. Germline CDR1 is SGHTA and CDR2 is FQGNSA. The CDR3 has 12 amino acids. CDR3 loop: CASSTGGQPQHF. The CDR3 region has the DNA TGTGCCAGCAGCACCGGGGGGCAGCCCCAGCATTTT.

The CDR3 nucleotides read TGTGCCAGCAGCACACGGACTCCGGCACTAGCGGGAGGGAACACCGGGGAGCTGTTTTTT. Translation: CASSTRTPALAGGNTGELFF. The V call is TRBV21-1, the J call TRBJ2-2; TRBD2, the table's D call, was not compared with the DNA. TRBV21-1 is a recognized pseudogene. The length of the CDR3 is 20 residues.